This T cell receptor beta chain was documented in a study of blood T cell repertoires in COVID-19. Study in general: Nucleic acid was either cDNA or gDNA, and it came from T cells, B-cell-depleted T cells, or PBMCs.

In its sample, this clone was seen a few times. Each participant's cohort was designated according to participant-reported clinical history. Original processing notes: For nucleated cells, counts were estimated from reference gene primer amplification. Some clones are missing from TCRdb's copy, which holds only in-frame ones; the method was immunoSEQ multiplex PCR. V and J calls plus clone size are reproduced from that table; the DNA served to infer D and trimming. There are 250,000 to 350,000 clones in the sample; approximately 85% occur only once, and 3.5% to 5.5% lies in the top ten. The sequence derives from a woman in her thirties who had recovered from COVID-19. The specimen was PBMCs or T cells enriched from blood (not recorded which).

CDR3 sequence: CASSFERGNSPLHF. The CDR3 bases are TGTGCCAGCAGCTTTGAGCGGGGGAATTCACCCCTCCACTTT. The chain employs TRBV7-9 and TRBJ1-6; TRBD1 is a possible D gene (5 bases). In germline, CDR1 is SEHNR, CDR2 FQNEAQ (reference sequence). The CDR3 contains 14 residues. V was cut by 3 bases and J by 7 bases, with 10 bases left in between.